A selection of T cell receptor beta chains follows, all from one sample in a study of beta chain features in type 1 diabetes. Only in-frame clones appear in the TCRdb table, and some are missing; sequencing was by immunoSEQ multiplex PCR. Among roughly 340,000 clones, roughly 12% were seen once, and the ten largest hold about 0.01%. Specimen: naive CD4+ T cells from blood. These receptors all come from a woman between 18 and 29 years old with type 1 diabetes. Both conserved end residues are part of each CDR3. The D gene is left open where the match is weak. Some rows mark clone size as missing; the rest say once, few, many or name a class of expanded clone.

CDR3nt	CDR3aa	d_gene	abundance	len	j_gene	v_gene
TGTGCCAGCAGCCTAGTTGGATCGAACTATGGCTACACCTTC	CASSLVGSNYGYTF	-	-	14	TRBJ1-2	TRBV5-6
TGTGCCAGCAGCTCACAGGGGGGAGATACGCAGTATTTT	CASSSQGGDTQYF	TRBD1	-	13	TRBJ2-3	TRBV7-3
TGCAGCGTCCGAAGACTAGCGGGAGACAATGAGCAGTTCTTC	CSVRRLAGDNEQFF	TRBD2	few	14	TRBJ2-1	TRBV29-1
TGTGCCAGTAATATCGGACAAAACCGCTATGGCTACACCTTC	CASNIGQNRYGYTF	-	few	14	TRBJ1-2	TRBV19
TGTGCCAGCTCCTCCGCGAGAGGCACTGAAGCTTTCTTT	CASSSARGTEAFF	-	few	13	TRBJ1-1	TRBV18
TGTGCCAGCAGCCAAACACAGGGCAACACTGAAGCTTTCTTT	CASSQTQGNTEAFF	-	-	14	TRBJ1-1	TRBV2
TGTGCCAGCAGTTACTCGAATCCCGGGGGGACCCAGTACTTC	CASSYSNPGGTQYF	-	few	14	TRBJ2-5	TRBV6-5
TGTGCCAGCAGCGCCTGGGGGGTGAACACTGAAGCTTTCTTT	CASSAWGVNTEAFF	-	few	14	TRBJ1-1	TRBV5-4
TGTGCCAGCAGCAGACCCAGGCAGGGGGCTAACAAAAACATTCAGTACTTC	CASSRPRQGANKNIQYF	TRBD1	few	17	TRBJ2-4	TRBV11-1
TGCAGCGTGGAGGCGGGGGCCAAAGGGGAAAAACTGTTTTTT	CSVEAGAKGEKLFF	-	-	14	TRBJ1-4	TRBV29-1
TGCGCCAGCAGCGCACAGGGACAGGGTTCCTACGAGCAGTACTTC	CASSAQGQGSYEQYF	TRBD1	few	15	TRBJ2-7	TRBV5-1
TGTGCCAGCCTTCGGGACAATACCTACAATGAGCAGTTCTTC	CASLRDNTYNEQFF	-	few	14	TRBJ2-1	TRBV5-4
TGTGCCAGCAGCATCGGGACAGAAACCTACAATGAGCAGTTCTTC	CASSIGTETYNEQFF	TRBD1	few	15	TRBJ2-1	TRBV7-9
TGCAGCGCAAGTCCCGGGACACATTATGGCTACACCTTC	CSASPGTHYGYTF	-	-	13	TRBJ1-2	TRBV29-1
TGTGCCAGCACCTTGGGCCTACCGCACGAGCAGTACTTC	CASTLGLPHEQYF	-	-	13	TRBJ2-7	TRBV28
TGTGCCAGCACCACAGGGAGGGGTGAGCAGTTCTTC	CASTTGRGEQFF	-	-	12	TRBJ2-1	TRBV7-9
TGTGCCAGTAGAAGGCCCGGGGGGGCGTCCTACGAGCAGTACTTC	CASRRPGGASYEQYF	TRBD2	-	15	TRBJ2-7	TRBV19
TGTGCCAGCAGTGTGCAGTCGTACCAAGAGACCCAGTACTTC	CASSVQSYQETQYF	-	few	14	TRBJ2-5	TRBV25-1
TGTGCCTGGAGGACTAGCGGGAACTACGAGCAGTACTTC	CAWRTSGNYEQYF	TRBD2	-	13	TRBJ2-7	TRBV30
TGCGCCAGCAGCCAAGATAACAGGCTCTCCGAGCAGTACTTC	CASSQDNRLSEQYF	-	-	14	TRBJ2-7	TRBV4-3
TGTGCCAGCACTCGCTCGCGGGGAGAAAAACTGTTTTTT	CASTRSRGEKLFF	-	-	13	TRBJ1-4	TRBV7-2
TGCGCCAGCAGCCTGTTACTAGCGGGAGTCGGGGCAGATACGCAGTATTTT	CASSLLLAGVGADTQYF	TRBD2	few	17	TRBJ2-3	TRBV4-3
TGTGCCAGCAGGACAGAGATGAACACTGAAGCTTTCTTT	CASRTEMNTEAFF	-	few	13	TRBJ1-1	TRBV7-2